This entry is about one T cell receptor beta chain. Its antigen is unknown. The data originate from a study of T-cell reconstitution after alpha-beta-depleted transplantation in children. V was cut by 2 bases and J by 3 bases, with 22 bases left in between. The CDR3 loop spans 18 amino acids. Germline loops: CDR1 MGHRA, CDR2 YSYEKL. Regarding the study as a whole: Several patients had high TCRbeta diversity at day 60; it came from surviving recipient T cells and thymic progenitors. Counts and diversity of T cells one year after transplant came mostly from newly produced T cells. Alpha-beta T cells present about two months after transplant were reported to originate from several hundred expanded graft clones.

Unique molecular identifiers tagged the TCRbeta library. Via MiXCR, TCRdb re-called the PCR reads, giving one row per CDR3 protein. The sample includes roughly 570,000 distinct CDR3 sequences, 27% seen only once; the top ten take about 35%. Here the sequenced sample was PBMCs, taken before TCRalphabeta/CD19-depleted stem cell transplant. The source of this sequence is a boy younger than two with Wiskott-Aldrich syndrome, due to receive a stem cell transplant. The chain combines TRBV4-1 with TRBJ1-1; D gene uncertain. The chain's CDR3 is CASSQPTQRAGGYTEAFF. CDR3 bases: TGCGCCAGCAGCCAACCCACCCAACGCGCGGGTGGGTACACTGAAGCTTTCTTT.